This record concerns one T cell receptor (beta chain) sequence. TCRdb keeps only in-frame clones here, not all; method: immunoSEQ multiplex PCR. The repertoire consists of about 32,000 clones, with around 82% occurring once and the leading ten covering about 17%. This sample is part of a study of sequential checkpoint blockade in melanoma. About the study: Arm A got nivolumab then ipilimumab; arm B the reverse, 1:1. Maintenance nivolumab came after either treatment sequence.

Regarding treatment: randomized to nivolumab then ipilimumab (arm A) or the reverse (arm B). Patients had received no earlier DNA-damaging chemotherapy. Live CD3+CD8+ CD19− CD56− cells were sorted from PBMCs. V lost 4 bases, J lost 3 bases, and 8 bases stayed unmatched. Germline lookup yields CDR1 SGHDT and CDR2 YYEEEE. The length of the CDR3 is 16 residues. The rearrangement uses TRBV5-6 and TRBJ2-7, with 12 bases identical to TRBD2. This TCR was sampled from a human donor with melanoma. This specimen consisted of CD8+ T cells sorted from blood (inferred from file names), obtained from a patient given nivolumab and ipilimumab in sequence. CDR3 sequence: CASSDGLAGTIYEQYF. CDR3 nucleotides: TGTGCCAGCAGCGACGGACTAGCGGGGACCATCTACGAGCAGTACTTC.